This T cell receptor beta chain was identified in a study of response to subunit inactivated influenza vaccine. V shed 3 bases and J shed 4 bases, with 13 bases lying between them. Germline lookup yields CDR1 MNHNS and CDR2 SASEGT. CDR3 length equals 15 residues. General study points: Each seasonal influenza vaccination, the authors suggested, recruits few new T cells.

TCRdb reprocessed the RT-PCR reads with MiXCR, giving one entry per CDR3 protein. The top ten hold about 12% of the sample, which has over 400,000 distinct CDR3 sequences, approximately 11% seen once. Details on this clonotype: Antigen: not known.

The chain recombines TRBV6-1 with TRBJ2-1; unclear D gene. The sequenced sample was PBMCs from blood, obtained roughly 48 days after vaccination. This receptor was obtained from a man aged 50 or older who received an inactivated influenza vaccine. CDR3 coding DNA: TGTGCCAGCAGTGAGGACGGTGGACCATACAATGAGCAGTTCTTC. Protein: CASSEDGGPYNEQFF.